This T cell receptor beta chain came from a study of cytomegalovirus exposure and HLA in healthy donors. On the study more broadly: The roughly 120 validation repertoires, a later analysis reported, used the same platform as the 666 first-cohort repertoires. Study results and caveats: TCR clusters originating in the first cohort tended to co-occur in the 100 to 150 validation repertoires, according to a later analysis.

The CDR3 length is 15 residues. V lost 1 base and J 4 bases, leaving 16 bases between the germline ends. Looked up from germline, CDR1 is GTSNPN and CDR2 is SVGIG (reference sequence). Using immunoSEQ multiplex PCR, the repertoire was profiled, and TCRdb retains in-frame clones only, with some absent. The data show 200,000 to 250,000 clones, with over 70% seen just once and about an eighth held by the top ten. A remark on this clone: Its target is unknown.

The chain combines TRBV30 with TRBJ1-1; D is uncertain. This TCR came from a woman in her 30s in good health and CMV-seropositive. Input material: PBMCs. The CDR3 DNA sequence: TGTGCCTGGAGTGCCCGAGAGGGATGGAGCACTGAAGCTTTCTTT. This sequence encodes CAWSAREGWSTEAFF. Full variable domain (rest looked up from reference TRBV30 and TRBJ1-1): SQTIHQWPATLVQPVGSPLSLECTVEGTSNPNLYWYRQAAGRGLQLLFYSVGIGQISSEVPQNLSASRPQDRQFILSSKKLLLSDSGFYLCAWSAREGWSTEAFFGQGTRLTVV.